This entry concerns a single T cell receptor beta chain. As originally analysed: Amplification of reference gene primers provided the estimated nucleated cell counts. Only in-frame clones appear in the TCRdb table, and some are missing; sequencing was by immunoSEQ multiplex PCR. V, J and clone size are taken as reported in that table, and D and trimming were inferred from the DNA itself. The table includes 90,000 to 130,000 clones, just over 70% detected once. This entry belongs to a study of blood T cell repertoires in COVID-19. Overall study: Samples representing acute and convalescent COVID-19 were sourced from the United States, Italy and Spain. From T cells, B-cell-depleted T cells, or PBMCs came the material, which was cDNA or gDNA.

The sequencing input was peripheral blood. This TCR derives from a woman aged 40 to 50 with acute or convalescent COVID-19.

This chain's CDR3 is CASSQGGQGYSNQPQHF. CDR3 nucleotides: TGTGCCAGCAGCCAAGGAGGTCAGGGTTATAGCAATCAGCCCCAGCATTTT. V is TRBV3-1 (or the pseudogene TRBV3-2) and J is TRBJ1-5; D is possibly TRBD1 (5 bases). The germline gives CDR1 LGHDT, CDR2 YNNKEL (reference sequence). V was trimmed by 1 base and J by 0 bases, leaving 13 bases between them. CDR3 length: 17 amino acids.